A selection of T cell receptor beta chains follows, all from one sample in a study of blood T cell repertoires in COVID-19. Repertoires were generated with immunoSEQ multiplex PCR, while TCRdb's copy carries only in-frame clones and drops some. The sample holds approximately 350,000 clones, more than 80% seen once. Material: peripheral blood. These receptors all come from a woman aged 25-40 years with COVID-19, enrolled during active disease. The CDR3 runs from the conserved cysteine through the conserved F or W. A D gene is named only where the DNA matches it firmly. A row's size may be missing; if present it is once, few, many or a size class.

j_gene	v_gene	d_gene	abundance	CDR3aa	CDR3nt
TRBJ1-4	TRBV5-6	TRBD1	NA	CASSPGQATNEKLFF	TGTGCCAGCAGCCCAGGACAGGCAACTAATGAAAAACTGTTTTTT
TRBJ2-1	TRBV7-2	TRBD2	NA	CASSDIAGGGYNEQFF	TGTGCCAGCAGCGATATAGCGGGAGGGGGCTACAATGAGCAGTTCTTC
TRBJ2-1	TRBV9	NA	NA	CASSTLGYNEQFF	TGTGCCAGCAGCACCCTAGGATACAATGAGCAGTTCTTC
TRBJ1-1	TRBV6-1	NA	NA	CASSEDIPEAFF	TGTGCCAGCAGTGAAGACATACCTGAAGCTTTCTTT
TRBJ1-2	TRBV28	TRBD1	NA	CASSSPTGMVGYTF	TGTGCCAGCAGTTCCCCGACAGGGATGGTTGGCTACACCTTC
TRBJ2-3	TRBV10-3	TRBD1	NA	CAISNDRGGTDTQYF	TGTGCCATCAGCAACGACAGGGGTGGGACAGATACGCAGTATTTT
TRBJ2-7	TRBV6-6	NA	once	CASSYLQPNNEQYF	TGTGCCAGCAGTTACCTACAGCCAAACAACGAGCAGTACTTC
TRBJ2-1	TRBV13	TRBD2	NA	CASSLGGLGNEQFF	TGTGCCAGCAGCTTAGGAGGACTAGGCAATGAGCAGTTCTTC
TRBJ2-3	TRBV18	TRBD1	NA	CASSPGQGTDTQYF	TGTGCCAGCTCACCGGGACAGGGCACAGATACGCAGTATTTT
TRBJ1-6	TRBV19	TRBD1	NA	CASRVGQGRALHF	TGTGCCAGTAGAGTCGGACAGGGTAGGGCCCTCCACTTT
TRBJ1-6	TRBV2	NA	NA	CASSPFVGTWNSPLHF	TGTGCCAGCAGTCCTTTTGTCGGGACATGGAATTCACCCCTCCACTTT
TRBJ1-2	TRBV2	TRBD1	NA	CASSDRVGYTF	TGTGCCAGCAGCGACAGGGTCGGCTACACCTTC
TRBJ2-1	TRBV7-9	TRBD2	NA	CASSLASAGGAYNEQFF	TGTGCCAGCAGCTTAGCTTCGGCGGGAGGGGCATACAATGAGCAGTTCTTC
TRBJ1-4	TRBV5-1	NA	NA	CASSLGRGNEKLFF	TGCGCCAGCAGCTTGGGCAGGGGCAATGAAAAACTGTTTTTT
TRBJ2-1	TRBV24-1	TRBD2	NA	CATSETLAGGPRAYHEQFF	TGTGCCACCAGTGAAACCCTAGCGGGAGGGCCAAGGGCTTACCATGAGCAGTTCTTC
TRBJ1-2	TRBV11-2	NA	NA	CASSSRRDTENYGYTF	TGTGCCAGCAGCTCCCGCCGGGACACGGAAAACTATGGCTACACCTTC
TRBJ2-1	TRBV4-3	TRBD2	NA	CASREWGGGNEQFF	TGCGCCAGCAGGGAGTGGGGGGGTGGCAATGAGCAGTTCTTC
TRBJ1-1	TRBV5-6	TRBD1	NA	CASSPLEGARTEAFF	TGTGCCAGCAGCCCACTGGAGGGGGCGCGTACTGAAGCTTTCTTT
TRBJ1-5	TRBV2	NA	once	CASTRGQNSNQPQHF	TGTGCCAGCACCCGTGGGCAAAATAGCAATCAGCCCCAGCATTTT
TRBJ2-1	TRBV5-8	TRBD2	NA	CASSLQRGSDEQFF	TGTGCCAGCAGCTTGCAGCGGGGGTCCGATGAGCAGTTCTTC
TRBJ1-1	TRBV5-4	NA	NA	CATRWGLNTEAFF	TGTGCTACCCGATGGGGGCTTAACACTGAAGCTTTCTTT
TRBJ2-1	TRBV5-1	TRBD1	NA	CASRQNGQGADEQFF	TGCGCCAGCAGACAAAATGGACAGGGGGCCGATGAGCAGTTCTTC
TRBJ2-5	TRBV24-1	TRBD1	NA	CATSDWGTGFGQETQYF	TGTGCCACCAGTGATTGGGGGACAGGGTTTGGCCAAGAGACCCAGTACTTC
TRBJ2-3	TRBV4-3	TRBD2	NA	CASSLTAGVTDTQYF	TGCGCCAGCAGCCTAACCGCGGGGGTAACAGATACGCAGTATTTT
TRBJ1-1	TRBV19	NA	NA	CASSPRGLRNTEAFF	TGTGCCAGTAGCCCTCGGGGGTTGAGAAACACTGAAGCTTTCTTT
TRBJ1-4	TRBV5-4	TRBD1	NA	CASSREGQGNEKLFF	TGTGCCAGCAGCCGCGAGGGACAGGGGAATGAAAAACTGTTTTTT
TRBJ2-7	TRBV10-3	NA	NA	CAISESTQGGEQYF	TGTGCCATCAGTGAGTCGACCCAGGGGGGCGAGCAGTACTTC
TRBJ1-3	TRBV7-9	NA	few	CASSLEGGDTIYF	TGTGCCAGCAGCTTAGAGGGAGGCGACACCATATATTTT
TRBJ2-1	TRBV19	TRBD1	NA	CASSKGQSSYNEQFF	TGTGCCAGTAGTAAGGGACAGAGCTCCTACAATGAGCAGTTCTTC
TRBJ1-1	TRBV25-1	NA	few	CASSGQGRTEAFF	TGTGCCAGCAGTGGGCAGGGTAGGACTGAAGCTTTCTTT
TRBJ2-7	TRBV5-1	TRBD2	NA	CASSSGGTSGSYEQYF	TGCGCCAGCAGCTCAGGGGGGACTAGCGGATCCTACGAGCAGTACTTC
TRBJ1-2	TRBV15	NA	NA	CATSRDLDNGYTF	TGTGCCACCAGCAGAGATTTAGATAATGGCTACACCTTC
TRBJ2-1	TRBV6-5	TRBD2	NA	CASRAGGYNEQFF	TGTGCCAGCAGAGCGGGGGGTTACAATGAGCAGTTCTTC
TRBJ1-1	TRBV7-2	TRBD1	NA	CASTRDRARETEAFF	TGTGCCAGCACCCGGGACAGGGCGAGGGAAACTGAAGCTTTCTTT
TRBJ1-2	TRBV19	TRBD1	NA	CASSTRQGWNYGYTF	TGTGCCAGTAGTACCCGACAGGGTTGGAATTATGGCTACACCTTC
TRBJ2-6	TRBV11-3	NA	NA	CASSVAAGANVLTF	TGTGCCAGCAGCGTGGCCGCTGGGGCCAACGTCCTGACTTTC
TRBJ2-1	TRBV3-1/TRBV3-2	TRBD1	NA	CASSQDLKGGLSYNEQFF	TGTGCCAGCAGCCAAGATTTGAAAGGGGGCCTCTCCTACAATGAGCAGTTCTTC
TRBJ1-5	TRBV5-4	NA	NA	CASSLAGGQPQHF	TGTGCCAGCAGCTTGGCGGGGGGTCAGCCCCAGCATTTT
TRBJ2-2	TRBV6-6	NA	NA	CASSLGNGELFF	TGTGCCAGCAGCCTGGGCAACGGGGAGCTGTTTTTT
TRBJ2-7	TRBV29-1	TRBD1	NA	CSVAGQGNYEQYF	TGCAGCGTTGCTGGACAGGGCAACTACGAGCAGTACTTC
TRBJ2-1	TRBV7-2	TRBD1	NA	CASSPRPGQGNYNEQFF	TGTGCCAGCAGCCCACGCCCCGGACAGGGGAACTACAATGAGCAGTTCTTC
TRBJ2-2	TRBV18	NA	few	CASSPGGGLTGELFF	TGTGCCAGCTCACCTGGCGGGGGCCTCACCGGGGAGCTGTTTTTT
TRBJ2-1	TRBV19	TRBD2	NA	CASSIGGSLAGRNEQFF	TGTGCCAGTAGTATAGGGGGGAGCCTAGCGGGACGCAATGAGCAGTTCTTC
TRBJ2-5	TRBV6-2/TRBV6-3	NA	NA	CASSQGGQETQYF	TGTGCCAGCAGTCAGGGGGGCCAAGAGACCCAGTACTTC
TRBJ2-1	TRBV18	NA	once	CASSPEVLASSSYNEQFF	TGTGCCAGCTCACCCGAAGTACTAGCAAGTAGCTCCTACAATGAGCAGTTCTTC
TRBJ1-1	TRBV5-4	TRBD1	NA	CASSLLQGQVEAFF	TGTGCCAGCAGCTTGCTGCAGGGACAGGTTGAAGCTTTCTTT